This T cell receptor beta chain was identified in a study of T cell repertoires in cytomegalovirus infection. About the research overall: Use of recently identified HLA-C-restricted and well-studied HLA-B-restricted CMV epitopes was part of the study. Signatures in public TCR beta sequences pointed to both CMV infection and matching HLA type.

Points on this clonotype: The antigen remains undetermined.

TCRdb used MiXCR to reprocess the reads, holding one entry per CDR3 protein. The data hold about 830,000 distinct CDR3 sequences, with over 25% observed a single time. This CDR3 is built from 16 residues. The V gene's germline CDR1 is SGHNT and CDR2 YENEEA. The junction had 8 bases not matched to a gene; V was cut back by 1 base and J by 6 bases. Whole-study results and caveats: HLA-C-restricted CMV-specific TCR beta clonotypes prevailed in the ex vivo response.

This receptor was taken from a human donor in good health (CMV status not recorded). Some clones in this sample may be carry-over from other donors' samples. The rearrangement uses TRBV11-3 and TRBJ2-2, with 7 positions matching TRBD1. The sequencing here drew on cultured CD8+ T cells from PBMCs, taken from culture after CMV antigen stimulation. CDR3 amino acids: CASSLAADRDPGELFF. CDR3 nucleotides: TGTGCCAGCAGCTTAGCCGCCGACAGGGACCCCGGGGAGCTGTTTTTT.